Listed below are T cell receptor beta chains from one sample, sequenced in a study of cytomegalovirus exposure and HLA in healthy donors. TCRdb's copy holds only in-frame clones and misses some; the assay was immunoSEQ multiplex PCR. The table records some 190,000 clones, roughly 80% of them present only once. Sequenced: PBMCs. The receptors were gathered from a male donor in good health and CMV-seronegative. Each CDR3 is given with its conserved first and last residue. The order of the fields is V gene, D gene, clone size, J gene, CDR3 DNA, CDR3 protein. A D gene is named only where the DNA matches it firmly. Expanded clones are given a class, and other clones once, few, many or no size at all.

>TRBV7-6|TRBD1|NA|TRBJ1-2
TGTGCCAGCAGCCTAGACAGGGGGCCTTTTTTGAACTATGGCTACACCTTC
CASSLDRGPFLNYGYTF
>TRBV4-2|NA|NA|TRBJ2-5
TGTGCCAGCAGCCAAGAACGGTTGCAAGAGACCCAGTACTTC
CASSQERLQETQYF
>TRBV28|NA|NA|TRBJ1-2
TGTGCCAGCAGTTTACAGAACTATGGCTACACCTTC
CASSLQNYGYTF
>TRBV19|NA|once|TRBJ2-6
TGTGCCAGTAGTATTGGCCAGATCTCTGGGGCCAACGTCCTGACTTTC
CASSIGQISGANVLTF
>TRBV6-5|TRBD1|once|TRBJ2-7
TGTGCCAGCACCAAAGGACAGGGCTACGAGCAGTACTTC
CASTKGQGYEQYF
>TRBV5-4|NA|NA|TRBJ1-3
TGTGCCAGCAGCCAAGACAGACCTACCTCTGGAAACACCATATATTTT
CASSQDRPTSGNTIYF
>TRBV6-1|TRBD1|NA|TRBJ1-4
TGTGCCAGCAGTTCCAGCTGGACAGGGGGCGAAAAACTGTTTTTT
CASSSSWTGGEKLFF
>TRBV19|NA|NA|TRBJ2-5
TGTGCCAGTAGTATGGGTGCAGGGGATTGGGAGACCCAGTACTTC
CASSMGAGDWETQYF
>TRBV21-1|NA|NA|TRBJ1-5
TGTGCCAGCAGCAGTTCCAATAGCAATCAGCCCCAGCATTTT
CASSSSNSNQPQHF
>TRBV19|NA|once|TRBJ1-5
TGTGCCAGTAGTAGGCGGGGGGCCGATAGCAATCAGCCCCAGCATTTT
CASSRRGADSNQPQHF
>TRBV10-1|NA|NA|TRBJ2-7
TGCGCCAGCACCAAAAGGGACTGCTCCTACGAGCAGTACTTC
CASTKRDCSYEQYF
>TRBV4-1|TRBD1|NA|TRBJ1-1
TGCGCCAGCAGCCAGACAGGGCTGAACACTGAAGCTTTCTTT
CASSQTGLNTEAFF
>TRBV29-1|TRBD1|NA|TRBJ1-2
TGCAGCGTCCTGGGGACAGGGGCGGTCGGCTATGGCTACACCTTC
CSVLGTGAVGYGYTF
>TRBV27|TRBD1|once|TRBJ1-5
TGTGCCAGCAGTTTATTAGGGACAGGCTTGAGGAATCAGCCCCAGCATTTT
CASSLLGTGLRNQPQHF
>TRBV7-9|TRBD1|NA|TRBJ2-6
TGTGCCAGCAGCTCCCGGGACAGGGCTTCGTCTGGGGCCAACGTCCTGACTTTC
CASSSRDRASSGANVLTF
>TRBV7-9|TRBD1|NA|TRBJ2-7
TGTTCCAGCAGCTTAGAATCTCGGGCAGGGGGCGGTTACGAGCAGTACTTC
CSSSLESRAGGGYEQYF
>TRBV6-6|NA|NA|TRBJ2-2
TGTGCCAGCAGTTACTGGCCGCTGAACACCGGGGAGCTGTTTTTT
CASSYWPLNTGELFF
>TRBV2|TRBD1|NA|TRBJ1-1
TGTGCCAGCAGCGGGGACAGGGTAGGCCAAAACACTGAAGCTTTCTTT
CASSGDRVGQNTEAFF
>TRBV27|NA|NA|TRBJ2-1
TGTGCCAGCAGTTTATTGATAGCGGATTCCTACAATGAGCAGTTCTTC
CASSLLIADSYNEQFF
>TRBV29-1|NA|once|TRBJ1-3
TGCAGCCCCCCGAGGGTCACCAAATATTTT
CSPPRVTKYF
>TRBV27|NA|NA|TRBJ2-7
TGTGCCAGCAGTCAGGGGAACTCCTACGAGCAGTACTTC
CASSQGNSYEQYF
>TRBV11-2|NA|NA|TRBJ2-5
TGTGCCAGCAGCCCAGTGGGGAAAAAGCGGAGACCGAAGACCCAGTACTTC
CASSPVGKKRRPKTQYF
>TRBV4-3|NA|NA|TRBJ2-7
TGCGCCAGCAGCCGGAACAACCGGGACAATACCTACGAGCAGTACTTC
CASSRNNRDNTYEQYF
>TRBV6-5|NA|NA|TRBJ2-1
TGTGCCAGCAGTTTGGTATCCTACAGCTCCTACAATGAGCAGTTCTTC
CASSLVSYSSYNEQFF
>TRBV5-1|NA|NA|TRBJ2-3
TGCGCCAGCAGCCAAAGGACTGACTCCACAGATACGCAGTATTTT
CASSQRTDSTDTQYF
>TRBV7-2|NA|NA|TRBJ1-2
TGTGCCAGCAGCTTAACCAGGGGTTGGGACTATGGCTACACCTTC
CASSLTRGWDYGYTF
>TRBV4-3|NA|once|TRBJ2-5
TGCGCCAGCAGCCAAGATTTAAATAGAGGTGGGGAGACCCAGTACTTC
CASSQDLNRGGETQYF
>TRBV27|TRBD2|NA|TRBJ2-7
TGTGCCAGCAGTCGTACTAGCGGGAGGGTACGCGAGCAGTACTTC
CASSRTSGRVREQYF
>TRBV6-1|TRBD1|NA|TRBJ2-1
TGTGCCAGCAGTGAAGCGCGAGGGACAGGGGGTAAGTTCTTC
CASSEARGTGGKFF
>TRBV7-3|TRBD2|once|TRBJ2-7
TGTGCCAGCAGCTTACAGGCTAGCGGGATGACCGAGCAGTACTTC
CASSLQASGMTEQYF
>TRBV19|TRBD1|NA|TRBJ1-2
TGTGCCAGTAGTATGGGACAGGGAGGCTATGGCTACACCTTC
CASSMGQGGYGYTF
>TRBV5-6|TRBD1|NA|TRBJ2-5
TGTGCCAGCAGCCGGGACAGGGGTAAAGAGACCCAGTACTTC
CASSRDRGKETQYF
>TRBV7-9|NA|NA|TRBJ1-1
TGTGCCAGCAGCTTAGGTCGGTTGAACACTGAAGCTTTCTTT
CASSLGRLNTEAFF
>TRBV19|NA|NA|TRBJ2-5
TGTGCCAGTAGTATACAAGCTAGCACCCGAGGCAACGGAGAGACCCAGTACTTC
CASSIQASTRGNGETQYF
>TRBV5-1|TRBD2|NA|TRBJ2-3
TGCGCCAGCAGCTTGGAAGCGGGGGGGCCCCCAGATACGCAGTATTTT
CASSLEAGGPPDTQYF
>TRBV5-1|NA|NA|TRBJ2-1
TGCGCCAGCAGCTTGGCTCCACAATACAATGAGCAGTTCTTC
CASSLAPQYNEQFF
>TRBV28|TRBD1|NA|TRBJ2-1
TGTGCCAGCAGTTTCATAGGGACAGGGGGGGCTGAGCAGTTCTTC
CASSFIGTGGAEQFF
>TRBV5-4|TRBD2|NA|TRBJ2-3
TGTGCCAGCAGCTTGCAGCGGGAGTCCACAGATACGCAGTATTTT
CASSLQRESTDTQYF
>TRBV27|TRBD1|NA|TRBJ1-5
TGTGCCAGCAGTCCGGGGACAGGGAAGGGGCAGAGCAATCAGCCCCAGCATTTT
CASSPGTGKGQSNQPQHF
>TRBV28|TRBD1|NA|TRBJ2-7
TGTGCCAGCAGAGTTATAACGGGACAGGGGCTCGAGCAGTACTTC
CASRVITGQGLEQYF
>TRBV9|NA|NA|TRBJ1-3
TGTGCCAGCAGCGTCGGGGTAGACACCTTCTCTGGAAACACCATATATTTT
CASSVGVDTFSGNTIYF
>TRBV18|TRBD1|once|TRBJ2-1
TGTGCCAGCTCACGCAACGACAGGGCCAATGAGCAGTTCTTC
CASSRNDRANEQFF
>TRBV28|TRBD1|NA|TRBJ2-3
TGTGCCAGCAGTACCCCGGGACAGGGAACAGATACGCAGTATTTT
CASSTPGQGTDTQYF
>TRBV7-6|TRBD1|NA|TRBJ2-2
TGTGCCAGCAGCTTAGCTGGTGGACAGGGGTCCACCGGGGAGCTGTTTTTT
CASSLAGGQGSTGELFF
>TRBV29-1|TRBD1|NA|TRBJ2-7
TGCAGCGTCGGATCTAGGGGACAGGGCACCTACGAGCAGTACTTC
CSVGSRGQGTYEQYF
>TRBV5-6|TRBD2|few|TRBJ2-4
TGTGCCAGCAGCTTGGTGGCTAGCGGGATGGCCAAAAACATTCAGTACTTC
CASSLVASGMAKNIQYF
>TRBV7-3|TRBD1|NA|TRBJ2-1
TGTGCCAGCAGCTTAGAGGGGGCGGATTACAATGAGCAGTTCTTC
CASSLEGADYNEQFF
>TRBV7-9|TRBD2|NA|TRBJ2-1
TGTGCCAGCAGCTTTGCGGGGGGAGGTAGGGGGGCCGCCTACAATGAGCAGTTCTTC
CASSFAGGGRGAAYNEQFF
>TRBV28|TRBD2|few|TRBJ2-7
TGTGCCAGCAGCTCTGGCTGGCGGGAGAGTCCCTACGAGCAGTACTTC
CASSSGWRESPYEQYF
>TRBV29-1|NA|NA|TRBJ2-7
TGCAGCGTTGAAAAGGGCGGGGACTACGAGCAGTACTTC
CSVEKGGDYEQYF